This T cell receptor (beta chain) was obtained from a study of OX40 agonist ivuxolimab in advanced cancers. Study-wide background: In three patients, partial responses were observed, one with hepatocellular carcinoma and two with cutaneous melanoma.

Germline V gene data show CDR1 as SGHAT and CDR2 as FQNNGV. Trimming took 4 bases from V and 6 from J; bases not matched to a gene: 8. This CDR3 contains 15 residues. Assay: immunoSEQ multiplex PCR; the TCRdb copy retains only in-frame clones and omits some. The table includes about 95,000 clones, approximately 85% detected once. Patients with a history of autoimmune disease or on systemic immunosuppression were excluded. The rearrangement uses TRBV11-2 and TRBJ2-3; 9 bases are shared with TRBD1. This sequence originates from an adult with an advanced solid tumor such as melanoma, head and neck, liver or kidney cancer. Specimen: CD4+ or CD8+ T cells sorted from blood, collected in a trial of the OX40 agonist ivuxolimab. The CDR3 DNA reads TGTGCCAGCAGCTACCGGGACAGGGTATTTGATACGCAGTATTTT. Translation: CASSYRDRVFDTQYF.